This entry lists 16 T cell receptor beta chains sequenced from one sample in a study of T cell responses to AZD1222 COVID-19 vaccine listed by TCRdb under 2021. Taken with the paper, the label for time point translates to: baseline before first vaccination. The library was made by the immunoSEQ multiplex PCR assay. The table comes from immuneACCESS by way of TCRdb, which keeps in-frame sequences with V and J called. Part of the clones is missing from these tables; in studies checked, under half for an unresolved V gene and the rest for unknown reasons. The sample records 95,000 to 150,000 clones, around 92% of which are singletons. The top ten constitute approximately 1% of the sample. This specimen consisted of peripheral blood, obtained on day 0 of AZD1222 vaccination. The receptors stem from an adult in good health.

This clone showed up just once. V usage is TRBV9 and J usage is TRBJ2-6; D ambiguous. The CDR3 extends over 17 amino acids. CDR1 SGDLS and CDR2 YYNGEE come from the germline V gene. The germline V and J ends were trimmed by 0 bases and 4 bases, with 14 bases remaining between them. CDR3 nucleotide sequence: TGTGCCAGCAGCGTAGATAAGTTTTATATGGGGGCCAACGTCCTGACTTTC. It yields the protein CASSVDKFYMGANVLTF.

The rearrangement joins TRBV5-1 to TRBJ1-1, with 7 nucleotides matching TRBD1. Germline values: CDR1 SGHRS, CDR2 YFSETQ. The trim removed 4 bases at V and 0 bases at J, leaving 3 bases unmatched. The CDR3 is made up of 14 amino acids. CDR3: CASSGDSMNTEAFF. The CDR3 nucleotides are TGCGCCAGCAGCGGGGACAGCATGAACACTGAAGCTTTCTTT. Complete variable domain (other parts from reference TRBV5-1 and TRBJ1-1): KAGVTQTPRYLIKTRGQQVTLSCSPISGHRSVSWYQQTPGQGLQFLFEYFSETQRNKGNFPGRFSGRQFSNSRSEMNVSTLELGDSALYLCASSGDSMNTEAFFGQGTRLTVV.

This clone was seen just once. The CDR3 loop is CASSYGSLGETQYF. The CDR3 DNA reads as TGTGCCAGCAGTTACGGGTCTCTGGGAGAGACCCAGTACTTC. The chain has TRBV6-5 and TRBJ2-5, with D uncertain. Germline values: CDR1 MNHEY, CDR2 SVGAGI. The CDR3 sequence is 14 residues long. V was trimmed by 2 bases and J by 4 bases, leaving 11 bases between them.

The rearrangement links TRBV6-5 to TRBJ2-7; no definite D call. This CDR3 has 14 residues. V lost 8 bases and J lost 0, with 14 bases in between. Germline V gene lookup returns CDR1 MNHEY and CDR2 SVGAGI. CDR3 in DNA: TGTGCCAGCGAAGATCCAGGTTTCTCCTACGAGCAGTACTTC. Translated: CASEDPGFSYEQYF.

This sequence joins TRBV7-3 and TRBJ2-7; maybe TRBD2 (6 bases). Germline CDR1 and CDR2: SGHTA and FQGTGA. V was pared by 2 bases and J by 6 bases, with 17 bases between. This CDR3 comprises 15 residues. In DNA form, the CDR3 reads TGTGCCAGCAGCTTAGGGAGCGGGCCGTCTGGCGAGCAGTACTTC. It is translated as CASSLGSGPSGEQYF.

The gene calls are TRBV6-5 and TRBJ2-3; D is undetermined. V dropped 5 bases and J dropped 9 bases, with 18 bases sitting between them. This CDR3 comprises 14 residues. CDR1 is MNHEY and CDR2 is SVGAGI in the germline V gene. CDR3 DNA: TGTGCCAGCAGTACTTCCTCGAGGAGCCCGACGCAGTATTTT. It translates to CASSTSSRSPTQYF.

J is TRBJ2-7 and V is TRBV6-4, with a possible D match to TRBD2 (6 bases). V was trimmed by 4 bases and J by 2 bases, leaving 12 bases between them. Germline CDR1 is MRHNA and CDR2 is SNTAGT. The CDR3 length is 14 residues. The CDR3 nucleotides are TGTGCCAGCAGTGTCGCGGGACCCCCCTACGAGCAGTACTTC. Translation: CASSVAGPPYEQYF.

CDR3 in DNA: TGTGCCAGCAAGATAGACTTGAACACCGGGGAGCTGTTTTTT. As protein: CASKIDLNTGELFF. This chain uses TRBV6-4 with TRBJ2-2; D ambiguous. This CDR3 has 14 residues. Trimming pared 7 bases from V and 1 base from J, leaving 10 bases between. The germline V gene has CDR1 MRHNA and CDR2 SNTAGT.

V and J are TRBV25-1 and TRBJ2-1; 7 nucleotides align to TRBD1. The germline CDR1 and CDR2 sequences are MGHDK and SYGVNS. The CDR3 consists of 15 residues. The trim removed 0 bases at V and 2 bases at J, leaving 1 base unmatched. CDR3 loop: CASSEYDRAYNEQFF. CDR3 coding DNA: TGTGCCAGCAGTGAATACGACAGGGCCTACAATGAGCAGTTCTTC.

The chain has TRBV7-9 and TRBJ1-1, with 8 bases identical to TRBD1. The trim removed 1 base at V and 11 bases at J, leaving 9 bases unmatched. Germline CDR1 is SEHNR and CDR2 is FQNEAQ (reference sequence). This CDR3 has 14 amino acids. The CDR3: CASSLEGGRQGAFF. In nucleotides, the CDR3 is TGTGCCAGCAGCTTAGAAGGGGGCAGACAGGGGGCTTTCTTT.

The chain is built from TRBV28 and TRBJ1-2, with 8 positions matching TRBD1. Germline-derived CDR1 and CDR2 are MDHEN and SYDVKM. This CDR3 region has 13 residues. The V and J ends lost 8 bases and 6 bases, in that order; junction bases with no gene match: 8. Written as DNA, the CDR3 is TGTGCCAGCGAAAACGACAGGGGCGATGGCTACACCTTC. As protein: CASENDRGDGYTF.

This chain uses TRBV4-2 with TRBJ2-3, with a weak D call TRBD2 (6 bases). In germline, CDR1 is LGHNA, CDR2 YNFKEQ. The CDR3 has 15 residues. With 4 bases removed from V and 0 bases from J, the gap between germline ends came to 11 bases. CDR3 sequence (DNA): TGTGCCAGCAGCCGCCTGCTAGCGAGCACAGATACGCAGTATTTT. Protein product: CASSRLLASTDTQYF.

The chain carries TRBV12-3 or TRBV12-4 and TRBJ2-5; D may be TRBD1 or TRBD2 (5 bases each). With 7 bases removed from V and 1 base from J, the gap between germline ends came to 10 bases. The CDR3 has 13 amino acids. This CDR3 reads CASTRGSQETQYF. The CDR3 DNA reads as TGTGCCAGCACCCGGGGCAGCCAAGAGACCCAGTACTTC.

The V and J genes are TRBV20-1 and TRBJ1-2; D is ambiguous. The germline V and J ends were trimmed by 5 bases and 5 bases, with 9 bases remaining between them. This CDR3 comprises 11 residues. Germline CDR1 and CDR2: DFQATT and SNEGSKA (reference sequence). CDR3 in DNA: TGCAGTGCTGGACTAGAGTATGGCTACACCTTC. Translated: CSAGLEYGYTF.

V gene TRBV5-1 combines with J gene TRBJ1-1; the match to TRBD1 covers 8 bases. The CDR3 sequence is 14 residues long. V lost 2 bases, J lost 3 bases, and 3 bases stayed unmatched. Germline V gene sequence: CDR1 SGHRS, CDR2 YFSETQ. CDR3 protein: CASSLQGGDTEAFF. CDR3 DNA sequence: TGCGCCAGCAGCTTACAGGGGGGTGACACTGAAGCTTTCTTT.

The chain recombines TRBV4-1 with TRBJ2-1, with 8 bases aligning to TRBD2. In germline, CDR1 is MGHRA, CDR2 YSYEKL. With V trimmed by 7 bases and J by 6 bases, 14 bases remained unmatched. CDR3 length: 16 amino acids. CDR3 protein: CASTGGPSGLSNEQFF. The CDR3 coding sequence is TGCGCCAGCACCGGGGGACCTAGCGGGCTAAGCAATGAGCAGTTCTTC.